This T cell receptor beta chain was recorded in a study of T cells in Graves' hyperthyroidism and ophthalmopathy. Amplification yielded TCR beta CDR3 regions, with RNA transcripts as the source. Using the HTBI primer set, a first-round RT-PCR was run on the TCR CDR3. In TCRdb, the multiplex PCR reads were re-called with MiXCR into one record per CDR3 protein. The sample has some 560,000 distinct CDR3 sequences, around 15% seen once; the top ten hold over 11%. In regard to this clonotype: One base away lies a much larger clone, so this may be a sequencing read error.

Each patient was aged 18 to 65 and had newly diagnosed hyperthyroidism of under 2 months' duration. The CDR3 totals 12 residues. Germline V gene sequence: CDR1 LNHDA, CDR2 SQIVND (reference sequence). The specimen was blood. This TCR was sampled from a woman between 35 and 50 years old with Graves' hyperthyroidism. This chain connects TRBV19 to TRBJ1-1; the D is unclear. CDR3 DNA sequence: TGTGCCAGTAGCGAGAGGAACACTGGAGCTTTCTTT. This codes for CASSERNTGAFF.